Following are 32 T cell receptor beta chains from one sample sequenced in a study of cytomegalovirus exposure and HLA in healthy donors. 13 Jbeta primers and 60 Vbeta primers were used for the PCR. Only in-frame clones appear in the TCRdb table, and some are missing; sequencing was by immunoSEQ multiplex PCR. The sample table includes about 54,000 clones. Specimen: PBMCs. The receptors stem from a woman between 35 and 50 years old in good health and CMV-seronegative.

On this clone itself: The sample holds other DNA sequences that translate to the same CDR3. The chain links TRBV6-1 to TRBJ1-1; no firm D call. Trimming pared 8 bases from V and 1 base from J, leaving 8 bases between. The CDR3 consists of 12 residues. Germline V gene sequence: CDR1 MNHNS, CDR2 SASEGT. The CDR3 region is CASLGQNTEAFF. The DNA for the CDR3 is TGTGCCAGCTTGGGCCAGAACACTGAAGCTTTCTTT.

The CDR3 region has the DNA TGTGCCAGCAGCTCCCCAACAGGGGCACACTACGAGCAGTACTTC. It is translated as CASSSPTGAHYEQYF. The chain joins TRBV11-1 to TRBJ2-7, with 7 bases matching TRBD1. The junction had 9 bases not matched to a gene; V was cut back by 4 bases and J by 3 bases. Germline V gene data show CDR1 as SGHAT and CDR2 as FQDESV (reference sequence). The CDR3 has 15 residues.

This chain connects TRBV7-9 to TRBJ2-5; TRBD1 matches 10 bases. V lost 5 bases and J lost 5; bases outside the gene matches: 5. The CDR3 totals 14 residues. Germline V gives CDR1 SEHNR, CDR2 FQNEAQ (reference sequence). The CDR3 DNA reads as TGTGCCAGCAGCGCGACAGGGGGCTGGGAGACCCAGTACTTC. Residues: CASSATGGWETQYF.

V is TRBV2 and J is TRBJ2-6; D is uncertain. Trimming cost V 6 bases and J 0 bases, with 9 bases left between them. Germline V lookup: CDR1 SNHLY, CDR2 FYNNEI. The CDR3 sequence is 15 residues long. CDR3 nucleotides: TGTGCCAGCAGGGAGATCCCCTCTGGGGCCAACGTCCTGACTTTC. It is translated as CASREIPSGANVLTF.

The chain employs TRBV28 and TRBJ1-6; D not resolved. This CDR3 has 15 residues. V was clipped by 3 bases and J by 2 bases, with 8 bases between them. The germline V gene has CDR1 MDHEN and CDR2 SYDVKM. The CDR3 loop is CASSFMEAYNSPLHF. Here the CDR3 DNA reads TGTGCCAGCAGTTTCATGGAGGCCTATAATTCACCCCTCCACTTT.

The gene calls are TRBV29-1 and TRBJ1-1; D may be TRBD1 (5 bases). CDR1 is SQVTM and CDR2 is ANQGSEA in the germline V gene. Deletions cut 2 bases from V and 10 bases from J, with 17 bases between. The CDR3 spans 13 residues. The CDR3 sequence is CSVERQGHGGAFF. CDR3 nucleotides: TGCAGCGTTGAAAGGCAGGGCCACGGGGGAGCTTTCTTT.

The V and J genes are TRBV9 and TRBJ2-5; D is possibly TRBD2 (5 bases). Trimming shortened V by 0 bases and J by 4 bases, and 10 bases separated the two germline ends. Germline V gene lookup returns CDR1 SGDLS and CDR2 YYNGEE. The CDR3 extends over 14 amino acids. This CDR3 is CASSVAVGGETQYF. The CDR3 DNA sequence: TGTGCCAGCAGCGTAGCTGTTGGAGGAGAGACCCAGTACTTC.

This chain joins TRBV5-1 and TRBJ1-1; D is unresolved. CDR1 SGHRS and CDR2 YFSETQ come from the germline V gene. The V end was cut by 2 bases, the J end by 3 bases, with 11 bases between. The CDR3 is 14 amino acids. The CDR3 nucleotides are TGCGCCAGCAGCTTTGCCGAGAGATACACTGAAGCTTTCTTT. Protein sequence: CASSFAERYTEAFF.

The chain carries TRBV5-1 and TRBJ1-1; TRBD1 aligns across 7 bases. The ends lost 5 bases at V and 3 bases at J; junction bases unmatched: 7. The CDR3 contains 14 residues. CDR1 and CDR2 (germline): SGHRS, YFSETQ. The CDR3 DNA follows: TGCGCCAGCAGTGAGTCAGGGGGTGACACTGAAGCTTTCTTT. Encoded protein: CASSESGGDTEAFF.

The chain links TRBV4-1 to TRBJ2-3; 9 bases are shared with TRBD2. The germline CDR1 and CDR2 sequences are MGHRA and YSYEKL. V lost 2 bases to trimming and J lost 4 bases; unmatched junction nucleotides: 10. This CDR3 has 17 residues. The CDR3 protein is CASSQSSAGGPPDTQYF. In nucleotides, the CDR3 is TGCGCCAGCAGCCAATCGTCGGCGGGGGGGCCGCCAGATACGCAGTATTTT.

The chain couples TRBV15 to TRBJ2-7; D gene ambiguous. Trimming shortened V by 1 base and J by 5 bases, and 18 bases separated the two germline ends. The CDR3 runs to 16 residues. The germline gives CDR1 LNHNV, CDR2 YYDKDF (reference sequence). The CDR3 DNA follows: TGTGCCACCAGCAGAGGCCTGACGACGGGTCGGCACGAGCAGTACTTC. This translates into CATSRGLTTGRHEQYF.

The V gene is TRBV27, the J gene TRBJ1-1; D might be TRBD1 (5 bases). The CDR3 spans 13 residues. The V and J ends lost 5 bases and 0 bases respectively, with 7 bases between them. Germline V gene data show CDR1 as MNHEY and CDR2 as SMNVEV (reference sequence). CDR3 bases: TGTGCCAGCAGTAGGGGTATGAACACTGAAGCTTTCTTT. It yields the protein CASSRGMNTEAFF.

This chain connects TRBV19 to TRBJ2-3; 7 nucleotides agree with TRBD2. This CDR3 contains 16 residues. The V segment lost 1 base and the J segment 0 bases; nucleotides outside the gene matches: 4. CDR1 is LNHDA and CDR2 is SQIVND in the germline V gene (reference sequence). The DNA of the CDR3 is TGTGCCAGTAGTATAGGGCTAGCGGTGAGCACAGATACGCAGTATTTT. The encoded protein is CASSIGLAVSTDTQYF.

The chain is built from TRBV7-2 and TRBJ2-5; 9 bases fit TRBD2. The germline V gene has CDR1 SGHTA and CDR2 FQGNSA. Germline trimming cut 1 base from V and 2 bases from J; bases unmatched to any gene: 5. This CDR3 spans 16 amino acids. The CDR3 DNA follows: TGTGCCAGCAGCTTAGATGCAGCGGGAGGACAAGAGACCCAGTACTTC. This encodes CASSLDAAGGQETQYF.

The J gene is TRBJ1-5, the V gene TRBV18; perhaps TRBD1 as D (5 bases). Germline values: CDR1 KGHSH, CDR2 LQKENI. V lost 0 bases and J 7 bases, leaving 16 bases between the germline ends. The CDR3 is made up of 16 amino acids. DNA of the CDR3: TGTGCCAGCTCACCACCCCAACCAGGGAGGGCCCAGCCCCAGCATTTT. The encoded protein is CASSPPQPGRAQPQHF.

V is TRBV7-2 and J is TRBJ1-5, with no clear D. With 1 base removed from V and 4 bases from J, the gap between germline ends came to 14 bases. The CDR3 has 16 residues. In germline, CDR1 is SGHTA, CDR2 FQGNSA. The chain's CDR3 is CASSLGGSVGNQPQHF. The CDR3 nucleotides read TGTGCCAGCAGCTTAGGAGGGAGTGTAGGGAATCAGCCCCAGCATTTT. Complete variable domain (other parts from reference TRBV7-2 and TRBJ1-5): GAGVSQSPSNKVTEKGKDVELRCDPISGHTALYWYRQSLGQGLEFLIYFQGNSAPDKSGLPSDRFSAERTGGSVSTLTIQRTQQEDSAVYLCASSLGGSVGNQPQHFGDGTRLSIL.

The chain carries TRBV19 and TRBJ2-3; TRBD2 matches 7 bases. The CDR3 sequence is 14 residues long. V dropped 7 bases and J dropped 0; count of bases not matched to a gene: 4. Germline CDR1 is LNHDA and CDR2 is SQIVND (reference sequence). DNA for the CDR3: TGTGCCAGTAACCCGGGAGGTAGCACAGATACGCAGTATTTT. The encoded protein is CASNPGGSTDTQYF.

The chain joins TRBV7-8 to TRBJ2-3, with D possibly matching TRBD1 (6 bases). This CDR3 spans 15 amino acids. V shed 4 bases and J shed 1 base, with 12 bases lying between them. Germline lookup yields CDR1 SGHVS and CDR2 FQNEAQ. CDR3 sequence: CASSSLGHRTDTQYF. The CDR3 DNA reads TGTGCCAGCAGCTCCCTGGGACACCGCACAGATACGCAGTATTTT.

The chain couples TRBV21-1 to TRBJ2-3; the listed D gene, TRBD2, was not tested against the DNA. TRBV21-1 is a pseudogene. This CDR3 comprises 15 residues. As DNA, the CDR3 is TGTGCCAGCAGCAAAAAGGTTAAAGAGGGGACTAGCTCAAATTTT. The encoded protein is CASSKKVKEGTSSNF.

The chain carries TRBV30 and TRBJ1-2; no clear D gene. The CDR3 runs to 13 residues. V lost 0 bases, J lost 6 bases, and 11 bases lay in between. CDR1 is GTSNPN, CDR2 SVGIG, per germline (reference sequence). The chain's CDR3 is CAWSVSGDNGYTF. The CDR3 DNA follows: TGTGCCTGGAGTGTTTCCGGGGATAATGGCTACACCTTC.

The rearrangement joins TRBV14 to TRBJ1-2; D uncertain. This CDR3 has 12 residues. Germline-derived CDR1 and CDR2 are SGHDN and FVKESK. V was trimmed by 0 bases and J by 4 bases, leaving 3 bases between them. The CDR3 nucleotides read TGTGCCAGCAGCCAAGACAGCTATGGCTACACCTTC. This sequence encodes CASSQDSYGYTF. The full variable domain, completed using reference TRBV14 and TRBJ1-2, is EAGVTQFPSHSVIEKGQTVTLRCDPISGHDNLYWYRRVMGKEIKFLLHFVKESKQDESGMPNNRFLAERTGGTYSTLKVQPAELEDSGVYFCASSQDSYGYTFGSGTRLTVV.

The chain links TRBV11-3 to TRBJ2-5; 8 bases are shared with TRBD2. Trimming cost V 3 bases and J 1 base; bases outside gene matches: 7. CDR3 length equals 16 residues. The V gene's germline CDR1 is SGHNT and CDR2 YENEEA. CDR3 in DNA: TGTGCCAGCAGCTTGAACGGCGGGGGGTTCCAAGAGACCCAGTACTTC. The encoded protein is CASSLNGGGFQETQYF.

The chain recombines TRBV5-1 with TRBJ1-2; D remains unclear. With 3 bases removed from V and 2 bases from J, the gap between germline ends came to 11 bases. This CDR3 region has 14 residues. From germline, CDR1 is SGHRS and CDR2 YFSETQ. The CDR3 loop reads CASSSRTANYGYTF. In DNA, the CDR3 is TGCGCCAGCAGCTCTCGCACAGCAAACTATGGCTACACCTTC.

The chain is built from TRBV5-1 and TRBJ1-4; 9 bases map to TRBD1. J gave up 8 bases and V 3 bases, and 5 bases lay outside the gene matches. The length of the CDR3 is 14 residues. In germline, CDR1 is SGHRS, CDR2 YFSETQ. The CDR3 bases are TGCGCCAGCAGCTCGGGACAGGGTGGAGAAAAACTGTTTTTT. It is translated as CASSSGQGGEKLFF.

The chain joins TRBV6-5 to TRBJ2-7, with TRBD1 identical over 8 bases. Looked up from germline, CDR1 is MNHEY and CDR2 is SVGAGI. CDR3 length equals 15 residues. The V segment lost 0 bases and the J segment 0 bases; nucleotides outside the gene matches: 1. The CDR3 is CASSYSGQDSYEQYF. The CDR3 DNA sequence: TGTGCCAGCAGTTACTCGGGACAGGACTCCTACGAGCAGTACTTC.

The chain is built from TRBV18 and TRBJ2-7; D may be TRBD2 (6 bases). CDR1 is KGHSH, CDR2 LQKENI, per germline. This CDR3 is built from 14 residues. V gave up 6 bases and J gave up 7 bases, with 19 bases separating them. This CDR3 is CASSRAGGAREQYF. CDR3 nucleotide sequence: TGTGCCAGCTCGCGTGCTGGCGGGGCTCGAGAGCAGTACTTC.

The chain recombines TRBV30 with TRBJ2-7, with D perhaps matching TRBD1 (6 bases). The CDR3 contains 14 residues. The germline V gene has CDR1 GTSNPN and CDR2 SVGIG (reference sequence). Trimming removed 0 bases at V and 6 bases at J, with 15 bases between. The CDR3 DNA sequence: TGTGCCTGGAGTGTTGGGCAGGGGACGACCGAGCAGTACTTC. Amino acid sequence: CAWSVGQGTTEQYF.

The rearrangement joins TRBV19 to TRBJ1-1; D remains unclear. This CDR3 is built from 16 residues. CDR1 and CDR2 from the germline V gene are LNHDA and SQIVND (reference sequence). The V gene lost 4 bases and the J gene lost 1 base, with 16 bases spanning the gap. Here the CDR3 reads CASSKGKGAPNTEAFF. CDR3 DNA sequence: TGTGCCAGTAGTAAGGGAAAGGGAGCGCCGAACACTGAAGCTTTCTTT.

On this clone itself: A junction end diverges from the germline sequence, so it may reflect a read error. The sample carries other DNA sequences with the same CDR3. DNA of the CDR3: TGCAGCGCGGGGGACGGATCTAACACTGAGGCTTTCTTT. It specifies CSAGDGSNTEAFF. The chain has TRBV29-1 and TRBJ1-1; a possible D gene is TRBD1 (5 bases). The germline V gene encodes CDR1 SQVTM and CDR2 ANQGSEA. This CDR3 region has 13 residues.

The J gene is TRBJ1-5, the V gene TRBV6-1, with TRBD1 matching over 11 bases. The germline V gene encodes CDR1 MNHNS and CDR2 SASEGT. J gave up 0 bases and V 4 bases, and 5 bases lay outside the gene matches. The CDR3 spans 17 residues. The CDR3 region has the DNA TGTGCCAGCAGTGCCCGGGACAGGGGGGGTAGCAATCAGCCCCAGCATTTT. Translating it yields CASSARDRGGSNQPQHF.

This chain uses TRBV5-1 with TRBJ1-1; perhaps TRBD1 as D (5 bases). Germline lookup yields CDR1 SGHRS and CDR2 YFSETQ. CDR3 length: 12 amino acids. Trimming shortened V by 5 bases and J by 3 bases, and 8 bases separated the two germline ends. The CDR3 nucleotides are TGCGCCAGCAGTAGGGGTGACACTGAAGCTTTCTTT. Its protein product is CASSRGDTEAFF.

The chain employs TRBV5-1 and TRBJ2-7; TRBD1 agrees at 9 bases. Germline CDR1 and CDR2: SGHRS and YFSETQ. The CDR3 is 14 amino acids. V lost 4 bases, J lost 5 bases, and 7 bases stayed unmatched. CDR3 nucleotide sequence: TGCGCCAGCAGCGAGGGACAGGGAGTTGACGAGCAGTACTTC. This codes for CASSEGQGVDEQYF.